The 26 T cell receptor beta chains reported below all come from one sample, sequenced in a study of CXCR3-negative and CXCR3-positive naive CD8 T cells. General study points: CXCR3-positive naive cells had more hydrophobic TRB CDR3s than CXCR3-negative naive cells.

No antigen has been identified for these receptors. The libraries of TRB cDNA were constructed through 5' RACE using UMI labels. From its re-call of the 5' RACE reads, TCRdb lists each CDR3 protein once, without DNA. The data show 6,000 to 7,000 distinct CDR3 sequences, and the top ten clones hold 1.3%. Sequenced sample: naive CXCR3+ CD8+ T cells from blood. Subset reported: CD45RO-CCR7+CD27+CD95- naive CD8+ T cells expressing CXCR3 (TNR3+). The receptors derive from a human donor in good health. Some clones in this sample may be carry-over from other donors' samples.

The chain combines TRBV19 with TRBJ2-3. Germline V gene sequence: CDR1 LNHDA, CDR2 SQIVND (reference sequence). This CDR3 region has 14 residues. CDR3 in amino acids: CASSIVSPRDTQYF. Full variable domain (rest looked up from reference TRBV19 and TRBJ2-3): DGGITQSPKYLFRKEGQNVTLSCEQNLNHDAMYWYRQDPGQGLRLIYYSQIVNDFQKGDIAEGYSVSREKKESFPLTVTSAQKNPTAFYLCASSIVSPRDTQYFGPGTRLTVL.

The genes are TRBV9 and TRBJ1-1. This CDR3 contains 16 residues. CDR1 is SGDLS, CDR2 YYNGEE, per germline. CDR3 sequence: CASSAGTGLMNTEAFF.

Considering frequency, this clonotype is medium-sized. The chain employs TRBV10-3 and TRBJ2-2; as DNA is missing, the TRBD2 call by TCRdb cannot be tested. Germline CDR1 and CDR2: ENHRY and SYGVKD. The CDR3 is 17 residues long. CDR3: CAISEAVAGVNTGELFF.

Considering frequency, this clonotype is medium-sized. The genes are TRBV29-1 and TRBJ1-4; TCRdb's D call of TRBD1 is untestable without DNA. In germline, CDR1 is SQVTM, CDR2 ANQGSEA. This CDR3 region has 11 residues. CDR3 sequence: CSVPGTGNLFF.

This clonotype is classed as medium-sized by frequency. This chain joins TRBV9 and TRBJ2-1; TCRdb designates TRBD2, a call that cannot be tested without DNA. This CDR3 has 16 residues. The germline V gene has CDR1 SGDLS and CDR2 YYNGEE. The CDR3 is CASSVGPSGRDNEQFF. Full variable domain (missing parts from reference TRBV9 and TRBJ2-1): DSGVTQTPKHLITATGQRVTLRCSPRSGDLSVYWYQQSLDQGLQFLIQYYNGEERAKGNILERFSAQQFPDLHSELNLSSLELGDSALYFCASSVGPSGRDNEQFFGPGTRLTVL.

The CDR3 is CASIQALVDQETQYF. The chain has TRBV12-3 or TRBV12-4 and TRBJ2-5; TCRdb proposes TRBD2, but this gene call is untestable without DNA. The CDR3 spans 15 residues.

The chain uses TRBV6-5 and TRBJ2-1; TCRdb outputs TRBD1, but without DNA this stays unchecked. Germline V gene lookup returns CDR1 MNHEY and CDR2 SVGAGI. This CDR3 is built from 14 residues. CDR3 residues: CASSYHPTGDEQFF.

This clonotype ranks as medium-sized (0.01 to 0.1%) in terms of frequency. This chain connects TRBV5-1 to TRBJ1-1; the D call of TRBD1 rests on TCRdb alone, since no DNA is present to check it. CDR1 is SGHRS, CDR2 YFSETQ, per germline. The CDR3 runs to 15 residues. This CDR3 is CASSLGQGMNTEAFF.

This clonotype is labeled medium-sized based on frequency. The J gene is TRBJ1-2, the V gene TRBV29-1; TCRdb indicates TRBD1, and absent DNA this call remains unverified. Germline CDR1 is SQVTM and CDR2 is ANQGSEA. CDR3 size: 13 residues. CDR3 sequence reads: CSVRQGAGYGYTF. The complete variable domain, with remaining parts taken from reference TRBV29-1 and TRBJ1-2, reads SAVISQKPSRDICQRGTSLTIQCQVDSQVTMMFWYRQQPGQSLTLIATANQGSEATYESGFVIDKFPISRPNLTFSTLTVSNMSPEDSSIYLCSVRQGAGYGYTFGSGTRLTVV.

This rearrangement joins TRBV28 to TRBJ1-1. Germline-derived CDR1 and CDR2 are MDHEN and SYDVKM. This CDR3 has 14 residues. The CDR3 here is CASSLLMMNTEAFF.

CDR3: CASNPGWGTYEQYF. The V gene is TRBV5-6, the J gene TRBJ2-7; the TRBD1 assignment by TCRdb is unverifiable without DNA. Germline CDR1 is SGHDT and CDR2 is YYEEEE. This CDR3 region has 14 residues.

This chain joins TRBV12-3 or TRBV12-4 and TRBJ2-7; TCRdb gives TRBD1 as the D gene, but with no DNA this cannot be confirmed. This CDR3 is built from 13 residues. The chain's CDR3 is CASTGTGSHEQYF.

The V gene is TRBV7-6, the J gene TRBJ1-3; TCRdb lists TRBD1, though no DNA is available to test this call. The CDR3 sequence is 11 residues long. The V gene's germline CDR1 is SGHVS and CDR2 FNYEAQ. CDR3 amino acids: CASLQANTIYF.

By frequency, this clonotype registers medium-sized. The rearrangement uses TRBV27 and TRBJ2-3; checking the TCRdb D call of TRBD1 is not possible without DNA. The CDR3 spans 17 residues. Germline V gives CDR1 MNHEY, CDR2 SMNVEV (reference sequence). The chain's CDR3 is CASSSLLGGRSTDTQYF.

This clonotype is called medium-sized based on its frequency. This chain joins TRBV28 and TRBJ2-7; TCRdb's D call of TRBD1 is untestable without DNA. This CDR3 is 14 amino acids long. Germline V gene sequence: CDR1 MDHEN, CDR2 SYDVKM. The CDR3 sequence is CASSLTGKGDEQYF.

The chain uses TRBV20-1 and TRBJ1-6; TCRdb's D call of TRBD1 is untestable without DNA. Germline lookup yields CDR1 DFQATT and CDR2 SNEGSKA (reference sequence). The CDR3 has 16 residues. The CDR3 spells CSARDEVTVYNSPLHF.

This rearrangement joins TRBV15 to TRBJ2-5; the D call of TRBD1 rests on TCRdb alone, since no DNA is present to check it. This CDR3 contains 17 residues. The germline V gene encodes CDR1 LNHNV and CDR2 YYDKDF (reference sequence). Here the CDR3 reads CATSRETHGQGRETQYF.

The chain is built from TRBV7-2 and TRBJ2-1; TCRdb picks TRBD2, but there is no DNA to check that call. This CDR3 contains 14 residues. Germline V gene sequence: CDR1 SGHTA, CDR2 FQGNSA. This chain's CDR3 is CASSSSGSYNEQFF. Variable domain in full (rest from reference TRBV7-2 and TRBJ2-1): GAGVSQSPSNKVTEKGKDVELRCDPISGHTALYWYRQSLGQGLEFLIYFQGNSAPDKSGLPSDRFSAERTGGSVSTLTIQRTQQEDSAVYLCASSSSGSYNEQFFGPGTRLTVL.

The chain combines TRBV2 with TRBJ1-5. Germline CDR1 and CDR2: SNHLY and FYNNEI. The CDR3 has 16 amino acids. CDR3 amino acids: CASSEAATDLNQPQHF.

This chain links TRBV29-1 with TRBJ2-6; the TCRdb call, TRBD1, lacks DNA for checking. The CDR3 extends over 15 amino acids. Germline-derived CDR1 and CDR2 are SQVTM and ANQGSEA. The CDR3 loop reads CSVEQGLSGANVLTF.

The V gene is TRBV7-9, the J gene TRBJ2-3; absent DNA, TCRdb's TRBD1 call cannot be checked. This CDR3 region has 17 residues. The germline V gene has CDR1 SEHNR and CDR2 FQNEAQ (reference sequence). CDR3 in amino acids: CASSAGGLGQTTDTQYF.

Its frequency marks this clonotype as medium-sized. This chain joins TRBV28 and TRBJ1-1. CDR3 size: 13 residues. The V gene's germline CDR1 is MDHEN and CDR2 SYDVKM. The CDR3 sequence is CASSMGSGTEAFF.

This clonotype is classed as medium-sized by frequency. This chain links TRBV5-1 with TRBJ1-1; as DNA is missing, the TRBD1 call by TCRdb cannot be tested. The CDR3 has 15 residues. From germline, CDR1 is SGHRS and CDR2 YFSETQ. This CDR3 is CASSLQQGPNTEAFF.

CDR3 sequence reads: CASSELGIGVTDTQYF. The J gene is TRBJ2-3, the V gene TRBV6-5; TCRdb picks TRBD1, but there is no DNA to check that call. CDR3 length: 16 residues. Germline V gives CDR1 MNHEY, CDR2 SVGAGI.

This clonotype is deemed medium-sized by its frequency. V gene TRBV7-9 combines with J gene TRBJ2-7; TCRdb's assignment of TRBD1 cannot be checked, as there is no DNA. The CDR3 consists of 14 residues. CDR1 and CDR2 (germline): SEHNR, FQNEAQ (reference sequence). The CDR3 reads CASSSDGGRSEQYF. Using reference TRBV7-9 and TRBJ2-7 for the parts outside the CDR3, the full variable domain is DTGVSQNPRHKITKRGQNVTFRCDPISEHNRLYWYRQTLGQGPEFLTYFQNEAQLEKSRLLSDRFSAERPKGSFSTLEIQRTEQGDSAMYLCASSSDGGRSEQYFGPGTRLTVT.

This chain links TRBV5-1 with TRBJ1-5; TCRdb proposes TRBD1, but this gene call is untestable without DNA. Germline V gene lookup returns CDR1 SGHRS and CDR2 YFSETQ. The CDR3 length is 16 residues. The CDR3 loop reads CASSPGVLDSNQPQHF.